The entry below gives a single T cell receptor (beta chain) sequence along with its context. The clone's antigen remains unknown. Base qualities are not recorded, but no much larger clone differs from it by a single base. The CDR3 holds 16 amino acids from the cysteine to the phenylalanine. Only the CDR3 part of the read is kept: 48 bases, read in frame from the first base. Preparation of the library involved the immunoSEQ multiplex PCR assay. Approximately 10^5 TCR templates per sample were assayed on the deep sequencing platform. Genomic DNA extracted from sorted T cells was used for TCRbeta CDR3 sequencing. The original methods were these. The R programming language was used for clonal analysis of TCRbeta CDR3 data. Alloreactive CD4+ and CD8+ clones were defined by comparing unstimulated samples with post-reaction CFSE-low samples. Alloreactive CD4+ clones were assigned to regulatory or non-regulatory origin by matching sequences to sorted unstimulated Treg and non-Treg repertoires. TCRdb provides this immuneACCESS table in a form limited to in-frame rearrangements. Some clones are lacking; in checked studies, under half of them reflect an unresolved V gene, and why the rest are absent is not known. The V and J calls and clone size come from that table; D and trimming were worked out from the DNA. Counted in this sample were 70,000 to 90,000 clones; 90% of them appeared once. The ten most abundant clones make up about 16% of the sample.

This sample is part of a study of siplizumab effects on memory and regulatory T cells (dated by TCRdb to between 2018 and 2021). Looking at the study overall: The effect of the anti-CD2 antibody siplizumab on alloreactive T-cell subsets was examined in allogeneic mixed lymphocyte reactions constructed from human PBMCs. Paper-wide results and their limitations: In reactions with siplizumab, an average of 68.8% of mappable alloreactive CD4+ clones were Treg-derived, compared with 25% to 30% in control reactions. Whether proliferating Tregs from siplizumab cultures actually had suppressive function was not functionally confirmed. Siplizumab significantly lowered the cumulative frequency of alloreactive sequences that could be traced to unstimulated CD4+ memory T cells. Sequences below about 10^-5 frequency were poorly captured, so only a minor fraction of alloreactive clones could be mapped to unstimulated subsets. Greater diversity appeared to be present in unstimulated naive T cells than in memory T cells, and a substantial contribution to the alloresponse seemed to be made by naive cells. A naive or memory phenotype could not be assigned to roughly 75-97% of proliferating CD4+ or CD8+ clones.

Sorted unstimulated T cells and proliferating T cells recovered from mixed lymphocyte reactions underwent TCRbeta CDR3 sequencing. Fresh whole blood from over 8 HLA-typed healthy donors was used to isolate PBMCs. The sequenced sample consisted of CD4+ T cells sorted from blood. The rearranged chain carries TRBV21-1 and TRBJ2-1; the DNA was not used to check the table's D call, TRBD2. TRBV21-1 has pseudogene status. The TCR sequence derives from a human donor in good health. Read as DNA, the sequence is TGTGCCAGCAGCAAGGGCTTGACTAGCGGGACATATGAGCAGTTCTTC. It encodes CASSKGLTSGTYEQFF.